These 30 T cell receptor beta chains came from one sample sequenced in a study of patients and donors after allogeneic stem cell transplantation. Using its own MiXCR run on the RT-PCR reads, TCRdb lists one record per CDR3 protein. Of over 350,000 distinct CDR3 sequences listed, approximately 16% are singletons. Material for sequencing was blood, either unsorted or a sorted T cell fraction (not recorded which). These receptors originate from a human donor who was either an allogeneic HSCT recipient or a stem cell or donor lymphocyte infusion donor (not recorded which). It is not recorded whose cells these are; they may come from a transplant donor.

The sample holds a few counts of this clonotype. The rearrangement uses TRBV20-1 and TRBJ2-7, with 9 bases that match TRBD1. V shed 3 bases, J shed 4 bases, and the junction held 4 bases outside the gene matches. Germline CDR1 reads DFQATT; CDR2 reads SNEGSKA (reference sequence). There are 13 residues in the CDR3. In DNA form, the CDR3 reads TGCAGTGCTAGTAAGGACAGGGGATACGAGCAGTACTTC. It yields the protein CSASKDRGYEQYF.

V is TRBV7-2 and J is TRBJ1-2; D call uncertain. The CDR3 totals 11 residues. Per the germline V gene, CDR1 is SGHTA and CDR2 is FQGNSA. Trimming left V 3 bases short and J 8 bases short, with 7 bases between. The DNA for the CDR3 is TGTGCCAGCAGCTTGATGAGGGGCTACACCTTC. It encodes CASSLMRGYTF.

The CDR3 DNA is TGCGCCAGCAGCCGAAAACAGGGGGAAAATCAGCCCCAGCATTTT. It is translated as CASSRKQGENQPQHF. The gene calls are TRBV4-3 and TRBJ1-5; 8 bases agree with TRBD1. CDR3 size: 15 residues. Germline V gene lookup returns CDR1 LGHNA and CDR2 YSLEER. V trimming: 4 bases; J trimming: 4 bases; junction bases outside the gene matches: 6.

The rearrangement joins TRBV27 to TRBJ2-7; D is possibly TRBD2 (6 bases). Germline-derived CDR1 and CDR2 are MNHEY and SMNVEV (reference sequence). The ends were cut back, 6 bases at V and 0 bases at J, with 12 bases in the middle. This CDR3 spans 14 amino acids. This chain's CDR3 is CASREGPFSYEQYF. CDR3 coding DNA: TGTGCCAGCAGGGAGGGGCCGTTCTCCTACGAGCAGTACTTC.

A single count supports this clonotype. The gene calls are TRBV6-1 and TRBJ1-5; 8 bases are shared with TRBD1. J lost 0 bases, V lost 8 bases, and 6 bases had no gene match. The germline V gene has CDR1 MNHNS and CDR2 SASEGT. The CDR3 is made up of 15 amino acids. In DNA, the CDR3 is TGTGCCAGCGGGAGGACAGGGTATAGCAATCAGCCCCAGCATTTT. This gives the protein CASGRTGYSNQPQHF.

V is TRBV9 and J is TRBJ2-1; D is unresolved. Looked up from germline, CDR1 is SGDLS and CDR2 is YYNGEE. Trimming cost V 0 bases and J 3 bases, with 7 bases left between them. The CDR3 is 14 amino acids. The CDR3 DNA is TGTGCCAGCAGCGTAGGATCACTCTACAATGAGCAGTTCTTC. Amino acid sequence: CASSVGSLYNEQFF.

This clonotype has a handful of counts. The chain recombines TRBV20-1 with TRBJ2-3; D remains ambiguous. The CDR3 extends over 13 amino acids. CDR1 DFQATT and CDR2 SNEGSKA come from the germline V gene (reference sequence). Trimming cost V 1 base and J 6 bases, with 11 bases left between them. CDR3 sequence (DNA): TGCAGTGCTAGAGGAACGAGAGACGATACGCAGTATTTT. Translated: CSARGTRDDTQYF.

Only a few counts were recorded for this clonotype. The chain couples TRBV27 to TRBJ1-6, with 9 bases fitting TRBD1. The germline gives CDR1 MNHEY, CDR2 SMNVEV (reference sequence). With 6 bases clipped from V and 6 bases from J, the junction kept 9 bases outside the gene matches. The CDR3 runs 16 residues. The CDR3 loop reads CASSPNRGRSNSPLHF. The CDR3 DNA reads TGTGCCAGCAGCCCCAACAGGGGGCGAAGTAATTCACCCCTCCACTTT.

This clonotype is medium-sized by share. The rearrangement uses TRBV18 and TRBJ1-1, with TRBD1 as a possible D gene (5 bases). Trimming took off 2 bases at V and 3 bases at J, with 10 bases between the two ends. Germline V CDR1 and CDR2: KGHSH, LQKENI. The CDR3 has 14 amino acids. CDR3 sequence (DNA): TGTGCCAGCTCACCAAGGGGCTCGGACACTGAAGCTTTCTTT. As protein: CASSPRGSDTEAFF.

This clonotype showed up just a few times. V is TRBV25-1 and J is TRBJ2-7; D gene uncertain. The CDR3 covers 11 residues. Germline-derived CDR1 and CDR2 are MGHDK and SYGVNS. The ends were cut back, 3 bases at V and 3 bases at J, with 3 bases in the middle. The CDR3 loop is CASSDFYEQYF. In DNA, the CDR3 is TGTGCCAGCAGTGATTTCTACGAGCAGTACTTC.

This clonotype was observed a handful of times. The chain uses TRBV11-3 and TRBJ2-7; possibly TRBD1 for D (6 bases). CDR3 length equals 16 residues. CDR1 is SGHNT and CDR2 is YENEEA in the germline V gene. V dropped 5 bases and J dropped 0 bases, with 17 bases sitting between them. The CDR3 DNA is TGTGCCAGCAGCACTTCATTCGACAGGAACTCCTACGAGCAGTACTTC. Translated, it gives CASSTSFDRNSYEQYF.

The table lists this clonotype with many counts. The rearrangement uses TRBV10-3 and TRBJ1-2; D is perhaps TRBD1 (5 bases). This CDR3 has 11 residues. Germline CDR1 reads ENHRY; CDR2 reads SYGVKD. The germline V and J ends were trimmed by 6 bases and 8 bases, with 10 bases remaining between them. CDR3 nucleotide sequence: TGTGCCATCAGCCCGGGGGTCGGCTACACCTTC. This gives the protein CAISPGVGYTF.

The genes are TRBV5-1 and TRBJ2-5; 15 nucleotides line up with TRBD2. The CDR3 has 15 amino acids. V lost 3 bases and J lost 9; bases outside the gene matches: 6. Germline assignment: CDR1 SGHRS and CDR2 YFSETQ. The CDR3 DNA is TGCGCCAGCAGCTCGCCGGGACTAGCGGGAGGAGCCCAGTACTTC. Translating gives CASSSPGLAGGAQYF.

This clonotype has just a few counts. V and J are TRBV20-1 and TRBJ2-3; 7 bases are shared with TRBD1. With V trimmed by 6 bases and J by 2 bases, 2 bases remained unmatched. Per germline, CDR1 DFQATT and CDR2 SNEGSKA (reference sequence). This CDR3 has 12 amino acids. The CDR3 is CSAGTDTDTQYF. The CDR3 region has the DNA TGCAGTGCCGGGACAGACACAGATACGCAGTATTTT.

The rearrangement joins TRBV5-1 to TRBJ2-2, with 7 bases fitting TRBD2. Germline values: CDR1 SGHRS, CDR2 YFSETQ. J gave up 4 bases and V 0 bases, and 3 bases lay outside the gene matches. The CDR3 runs to 15 residues. The CDR3 region has the DNA TGCGCCAGCAGCTTGGCGCGGGAGTTCACCGGGGAGCTGTTTTTT. This codes for CASSLAREFTGELFF.

There are a few counts of this clonotype. This chain joins TRBV7-9 and TRBJ2-5, with D unclear. The CDR3 has 14 residues. Germline V lookup: CDR1 SEHNR, CDR2 FQNEAQ (reference sequence). V was pared by 8 bases and J by 5 bases, with 18 bases between. CDR3 DNA: TGTGCCAGCGGTAAAGAGGAGAGGATGGAGACCCAGTACTTC. It translates to CASGKEERMETQYF.

The rearrangement uses TRBV7-8 and TRBJ1-5; TRBD1 agrees at 7 bases. Germline lookup yields CDR1 SGHVS and CDR2 FQNEAQ. The CDR3 spans 15 residues. The J segment lost 3 bases and the V segment lost 1 base, leaving 3 bases of the junction unmatched. The CDR3 region is CASSLGGQFNQPQHF. DNA of the CDR3: TGTGCCAGCAGCTTAGGGGGACAGTTCAATCAGCCCCAGCATTTT.

In this sample, this clonotype turned up a few times. Here the CDR3 DNA reads TGCGCCAGCAGCTTGGGGCTAGCGGGAGTTTCAGATACGCAGTATTTT. As protein: CASSLGLAGVSDTQYF. The V and J genes are TRBV5-1 and TRBJ2-3; 10 nucleotides agree with TRBD2. CDR3 length equals 16 residues. V gave up 0 bases and J gave up 4 bases; unmatched junction bases: 5. CDR1 and CDR2 from the germline V gene are SGHRS and YFSETQ.

At least ten counts were recorded for this clonotype. The chain employs TRBV7-3 and TRBJ2-2, with a possible D match to TRBD2 (5 bases). Trimming removed 0 bases from V and 3 bases from J, with 5 bases in between. This CDR3 spans 14 amino acids. Per germline, CDR1 SGHTA and CDR2 FQGTGA. The CDR3, as DNA: TGTGCCAGCAGCTTAACGCGGGACACCGGGGAGCTGTTTTTT. Protein product: CASSLTRDTGELFF.

As DNA, the CDR3 is TGTGCCAGCAGCCTAACCTTGGGACCCAACACTGAAGCTTTCTTT. This encodes CASSLTLGPNTEAFF. The chain carries TRBV12-3 or TRBV12-4 and TRBJ1-1, with D perhaps TRBD1 (5 bases). The CDR3 covers 15 residues. Trimming left V 6 bases short and J 2 bases short, with 16 bases between.

The V call is TRBV7-3, the J call TRBJ2-5; D unclear. Germline V gene data show CDR1 as SGHTA and CDR2 as FQGTGA. V was pared by 4 bases and J by 1 base, with 7 bases between. The CDR3 sequence is 13 residues long. The DNA of the CDR3 is TGTGCCAGCAGCTCTACTTTCCAAGAGACCCAGTACTTC. Translating it yields CASSSTFQETQYF. Combining the CDR3 with reference TRBV7-3 and TRBJ2-5 gives the whole variable domain GAGVSQTPSNKVTEKGKYVELRCDPISGHTALYWYRQSLGQGPEFLIYFQGTGAADDSGLPNDRFFAVRPEGSVSTLKIQRTERGDSAVYLCASSSTFQETQYFGPGTRLLVL.

The chain uses TRBV29-1 and TRBJ2-3, with D perhaps TRBD1 (5 bases). Looked up from germline, CDR1 is SQVTM and CDR2 is ANQGSEA. This CDR3 comprises 15 residues. V shed 4 bases and J shed 2 bases, with 16 bases lying between them. This CDR3 is CSVGLLRQYTDTQYF. Written as DNA, the CDR3 is TGCAGCGTTGGCCTGCTCCGACAGTACACAGATACGCAGTATTTT.

This sequence joins TRBV28 and TRBJ1-2; 8 nucleotides line up with TRBD1. J gave up 4 bases and V 6 bases, and 10 bases lay outside the gene matches. This CDR3 region has 15 residues. Germline values: CDR1 MDHEN, CDR2 SYDVKM. Here the CDR3 reads CASSPADRGSYGYTF. The CDR3 nucleotides read TGTGCCAGCAGCCCCGCTGACAGGGGCTCCTATGGCTACACCTTC.

This chain links TRBV4-2 with TRBJ1-1; D is uncertain. Germline CDR1 and CDR2: LGHNA and YNFKEQ. Trimming shortened V by 2 bases and J by 4 bases, and 14 bases separated the two germline ends. The CDR3 covers 15 residues. This CDR3 is CASSQPTVESTEAFF. DNA for the CDR3: TGTGCCAGCAGCCAACCGACCGTGGAGAGCACTGAAGCTTTCTTT.

Of note for this clonotype: A much bigger clone sits one base away, suggesting this may be a read error. The CDR3 DNA sequence: TGTCCCAGCAGCGTAGGGGCAGGAAATGAGCAGTTCTTC. The encoded protein is CPSSVGAGNEQFF. The chain has TRBV9 and TRBJ2-1; a weak D match, TRBD1 (5 bases). Germline CDR1 reads SGDLS; CDR2 reads YYNGEE. This CDR3 contains 13 residues. Looking up the rest from reference TRBV9 and TRBJ2-1 gives the full variable domain: DSGVTQTPKHLITATGQRVTLRCSPRSGDLSVYWYQQSLDQGLQFLIQYYNGEERAKGNILERFSAQQFPDLHSELNLSSLELGDSALYFCPSSVGAGNEQFFGPGTRLTVL.

The rearrangement uses TRBV2 and TRBJ1-5; TRBD1 might be the D (5 bases). Germline CDR1 SNHLY, CDR2 FYNNEI. Trimming pared 3 bases from V and 2 bases from J, leaving 14 bases between. This CDR3 has 16 amino acids. The chain's CDR3 is CASSEQGPRGNQPQHF. The DNA for the CDR3 is TGTGCCAGCAGTGAGCAGGGACCCAGGGGCAATCAGCCCCAGCATTTT.

This clonotype was observed a handful of times. The chain is built from TRBV29-1 and TRBJ2-7; TRBD1 or TRBD2 may be the D gene (6 bases each). Per the germline V gene, CDR1 is SQVTM and CDR2 is ANQGSEA. This CDR3 is 12 amino acids long. Between the trimmed V and J ends, which lost 0 bases and 9 bases, there was a span of 12 bases. Here the CDR3 reads CSVEDGGRGQYF. CDR3 DNA: TGCAGCGTTGAAGATGGGGGGCGAGGGCAGTACTTC.

The chain joins TRBV4-2 to TRBJ2-7, with TRBD1 matching 8 bases. Unmatched junction bases numbered 2, after V lost 1 base and J lost 0 bases. From germline, CDR1 is LGHNA and CDR2 YNFKEQ. The CDR3 is 15 amino acids. CDR3 sequence reads: CASSQGQGSSYEQYF. The CDR3 bases are TGTGCCAGCAGCCAAGGACAGGGGAGCTCCTACGAGCAGTACTTC.

Only one count was recorded for this clonotype. The chain carries TRBV5-4 and TRBJ2-3; 7 nucleotides line up with TRBD2. Trimming took 3 bases from V and 4 from J; bases not matched to a gene: 11. Germline CDR1 SGHNT, CDR2 YYREEE (reference sequence). The length of the CDR3 is 16 residues. This CDR3 is CASSSPAGGSPDTQYF. CDR3 sequence (DNA): TGTGCCAGCAGCTCCCCTGCTGGCGGGAGTCCAGATACGCAGTATTTT. Combining the CDR3 with reference TRBV5-4 and TRBJ2-3 gives the whole variable domain ETGVTQSPTHLIKTRGQQVTLRCSSQSGHNTVSWYQQALGQGPQFIFQYYREEENGRGNFPPRFSGLQFPNYSSELNVNALELDDSALYLCASSSPAGGSPDTQYFGPGTRLTVL.

This clonotype turned up a few times. The chain is built from TRBV5-1 and TRBJ1-6, with TRBD1 matching over 7 bases. Germline V gives CDR1 SGHRS, CDR2 YFSETQ. Germline trimming cut 4 bases from V and 7 bases from J; bases unmatched to any gene: 5. The length of the CDR3 is 14 residues. This chain's CDR3 is CASSPGQLNSPLHF. CDR3 bases: TGCGCCAGCAGCCCGGGACAGCTAAATTCACCCCTCCACTTT. Supplemented by reference TRBV5-1 and TRBJ1-6, the full variable domain reads KAGVTQTPRYLIKTRGQQVTLSCSPISGHRSVSWYQQTPGQGLQFLFEYFSETQRNKGNFPGRFSGRQFSNSRSEMNVSTLELGDSALYLCASSPGQLNSPLHFGNGTRLTVT.